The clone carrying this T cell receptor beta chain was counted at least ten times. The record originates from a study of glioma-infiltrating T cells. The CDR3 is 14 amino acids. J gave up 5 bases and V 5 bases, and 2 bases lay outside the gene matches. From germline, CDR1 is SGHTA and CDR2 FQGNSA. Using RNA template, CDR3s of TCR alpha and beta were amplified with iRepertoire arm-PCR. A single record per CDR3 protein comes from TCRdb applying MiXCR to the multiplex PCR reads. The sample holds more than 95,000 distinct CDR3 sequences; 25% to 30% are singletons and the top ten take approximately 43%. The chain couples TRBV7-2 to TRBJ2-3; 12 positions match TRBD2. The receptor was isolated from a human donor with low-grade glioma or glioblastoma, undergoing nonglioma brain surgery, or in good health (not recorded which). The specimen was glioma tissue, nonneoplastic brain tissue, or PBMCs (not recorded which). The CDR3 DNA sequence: TGTGCCAGCAGCCTGACTAGCGGGAGAGATACGCAGTATTTT. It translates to CASSLTSGRDTQYF. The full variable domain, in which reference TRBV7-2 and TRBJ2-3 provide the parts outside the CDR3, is GAGVSQSPSNKVTEKGKDVELRCDPISGHTALYWYRQSLGQGLEFLIYFQGNSAPDKSGLPSDRFSAERTGGSVSTLTIQRTQQEDSAVYLCASSLTSGRDTQYFGPGTRLTVL.